The text below deals with one T cell receptor beta chain. This sample is drawn from a study of response to subunit inactivated influenza vaccine. Via MiXCR, TCRdb re-called the RT-PCR reads, giving one row per CDR3 protein. The table lists fewer than 800,000 distinct CDR3 sequences, approximately 14% of them singletons, with roughly 11% in the top ten. The germline V gene has CDR1 PRHDT and CDR2 FYEKMQ (reference sequence). The CDR3 runs 16 residues. The V segment lost 4 bases and the J segment 5 bases; nucleotides outside the gene matches: 12. The source of this sequence is a man in his fifties or sixties who received an inactivated influenza vaccine. Specimen: PBMCs from blood, collected 11 to 12 days after vaccination. The chain has TRBV13 and TRBJ2-7; 9 positions match TRBD2. The CDR3 nucleotides read TGTGCCAGCAGCTCCCGGCCGGGACTAGCTACCCACGAGCAGTACTTC. Its translation is CASSSRPGLATHEQYF.